This note documents a single T cell receptor beta chain sequence. CDR1 and CDR2 (germline): SGHTA, FQGNSA. V was clipped by 1 base and J by 2 bases, with 8 bases between them. This CDR3 region has 14 residues. The data were obtained in a study of blood T cell repertoires in COVID-19. This table comes from immunoSEQ multiplex PCR, and its TCRdb copy is limited to in-frame clones, with some not included. The table shows approximately 97,000 clones, with about nine tenths occurring only once. The TCR originated in a woman aged 45-59 years with COVID-19, enrolled during active disease. Sequencing was done on a sample of peripheral blood. V is TRBV7-2 and J is TRBJ2-5, with D uncertain. The CDR3 reads CASSLDTVQETQYF. The CDR3, as DNA: TGTGCCAGCAGCTTAGATACAGTACAAGAGACCCAGTACTTC.